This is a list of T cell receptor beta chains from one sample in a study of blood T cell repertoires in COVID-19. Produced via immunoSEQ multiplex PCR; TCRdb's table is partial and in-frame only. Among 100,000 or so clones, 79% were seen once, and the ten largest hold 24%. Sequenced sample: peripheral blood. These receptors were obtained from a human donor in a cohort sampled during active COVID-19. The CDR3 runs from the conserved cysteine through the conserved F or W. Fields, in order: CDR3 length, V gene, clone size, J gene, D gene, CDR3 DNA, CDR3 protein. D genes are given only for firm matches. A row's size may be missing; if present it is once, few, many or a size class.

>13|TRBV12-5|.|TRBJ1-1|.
TGTGCTAGTGGTTTGGCCCAGGGGACTGAAGCTTTCTTT
CASGLAQGTEAFF
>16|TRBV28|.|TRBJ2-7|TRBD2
TGTGCCAGCAGTTTGGATTCTGCTAGCGGGGCCTACGAGCAGTACTTC
CASSLDSASGAYEQYF
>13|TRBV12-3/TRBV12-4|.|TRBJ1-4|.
TGTGCCAGCAGTCTCGACTCCTGGGAAAAACTGTTTTTT
CASSLDSWEKLFF
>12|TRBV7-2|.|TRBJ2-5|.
TGTGCCAGCAGATCCTATCAAGAGACCCAGTACTTC
CASRSYQETQYF
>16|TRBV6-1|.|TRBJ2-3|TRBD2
TGTGCCAGCAGTGTCGGCGGGAGTGTGGGCACAGATACGCAGTATTTT
CASSVGGSVGTDTQYF
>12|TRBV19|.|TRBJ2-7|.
TGTGCCAGTAGTCTAACAGGGAGCGAGCAGTACTTC
CASSLTGSEQYF
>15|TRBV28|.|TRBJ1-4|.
TGTGCCAGCAGCCTTGAGGGGGGGAGGGATGAAAAACTGTTTTTT
CASSLEGGRDEKLFF
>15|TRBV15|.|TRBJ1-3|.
TGTGCCACCAGCAGAGATCGGGGAACTGGAAACACCATATATTTT
CATSRDRGTGNTIYF
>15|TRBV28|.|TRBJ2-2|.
TGTGCCAGCAGCAAACTCCAGGGTACCACCGGGGAGCTGTTTTTT
CASSKLQGTTGELFF
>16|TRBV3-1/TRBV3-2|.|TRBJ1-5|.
TGTGCCAGCAGCCAAGCGGGAGACACGGAGACGTGGGCCCAGCATTTT
CASSQAGDTETWAQHF
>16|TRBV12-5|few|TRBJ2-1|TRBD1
TGTGCTAGTGGTTCGCCGGGACAGGGGCCCGACAATGAGCAGTTCTTC
CASGSPGQGPDNEQFF
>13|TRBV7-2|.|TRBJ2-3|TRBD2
TGTGCCAGCAGCTCGACTAGCACCCATACGCAGTATTTT
CASSSTSTHTQYF
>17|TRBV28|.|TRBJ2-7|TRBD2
TGTGCCAGCAGTTCCTACGGACTAGCGGCCTTCTCCTACGAGCAGTACTTC
CASSSYGLAAFSYEQYF
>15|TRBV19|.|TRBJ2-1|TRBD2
TGTGCCAGTAGCCGACGGGGGGGGCCTAGGAATGAGCAGTTCTTC
CASSRRGGPRNEQFF
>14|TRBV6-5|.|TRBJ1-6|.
TGTGCCAGCACCGTCGGGGAAAGTAATTCACCCCTCCACTTT
CASTVGESNSPLHF
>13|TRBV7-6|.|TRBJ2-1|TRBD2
TGTGCCAGCAGCCTTGACCTAGCGGGAGAGTGGCTCTTC
CASSLDLAGEWLF
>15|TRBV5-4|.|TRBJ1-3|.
TGTGCCAGCAGCCCGCCCCCGGGGACTGGAAACACCATATATTTT
CASSPPPGTGNTIYF
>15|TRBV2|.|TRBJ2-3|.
TGTGCCAGCAGTGAAGTTCACAGCTCCACAGATACGCAGTATTTT
CASSEVHSSTDTQYF
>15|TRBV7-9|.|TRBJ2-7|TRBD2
TGTGCCAGCAGCTTAGGGGTAGCGGGGGCCTACGAGCAGTACTTC
CASSLGVAGAYEQYF
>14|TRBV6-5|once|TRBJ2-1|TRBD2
TGTGCCAGCAAACTAGCGGAAAGCAACAATGAGCAGTTCTTC
CASKLAESNNEQFF
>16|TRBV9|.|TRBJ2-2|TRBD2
TGTGCCAGCAGCGTAGGTGAGCGGGAGGGCGCCGGGGAGCTGTTTTTT
CASSVGEREGAGELFF
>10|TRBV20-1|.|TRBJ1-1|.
TGCAGTGCTAGAGACAGTGAAGCTTTCTTT
CSARDSEAFF
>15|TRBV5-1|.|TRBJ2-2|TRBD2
TGCGCCAGCCATGCGGGGGGCTCGGTCACCGGGGAGCTGTTTTTT
CASHAGGSVTGELFF
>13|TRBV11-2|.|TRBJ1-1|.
TGTGCCAGCCAACCGGGACAAGCAACTGAAGCTTTCTTT
CASQPGQATEAFF
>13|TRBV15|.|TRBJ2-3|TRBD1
TGTGCCACCACAGACAGGGCGAAAGATACGCAGTATTTT
CATTDRAKDTQYF
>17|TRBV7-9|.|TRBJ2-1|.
TGTGCCAGCAGCCGCAGACGGACACATGAAGGTCTGAATGAGCAGTTCTTC
CASSRRRTHEGLNEQFF
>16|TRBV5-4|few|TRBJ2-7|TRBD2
TGTGCCAGCAGCTTGGACCCGACTAGCATCTCCTACGAGCAGTACTTC
CASSLDPTSISYEQYF
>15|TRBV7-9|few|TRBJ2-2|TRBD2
TGTGCCAGCAGCCCGAGACTAGCGGGAGCCGGGGAGCTGTTTTTT
CASSPRLAGAGELFF
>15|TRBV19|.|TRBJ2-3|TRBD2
TGTGCCAGTAGTATGCGGACTAGACTGGGAGATACGCAGTATTTT
CASSMRTRLGDTQYF
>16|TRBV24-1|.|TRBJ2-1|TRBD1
TGTGCCACCAGCCCCCACTCGGGACAGACGGACAATGAGCAGTTCTTC
CATSPHSGQTDNEQFF
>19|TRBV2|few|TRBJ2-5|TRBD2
TGTGCCAGCAGTGAAGGAAAGATGGTAGCGGGAGACTTTGGAGAGACCCAGTACTTC
CASSEGKMVAGDFGETQYF
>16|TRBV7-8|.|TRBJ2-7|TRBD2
TGTGCCAGCAGCTTAGGGACTAGCGGGAGCTCCTACGAGCAGTACTTC
CASSLGTSGSSYEQYF
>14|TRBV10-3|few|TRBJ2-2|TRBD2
TGTGCCAGTCGGGGGGGAAGGGAGACCGGGGAGCTGTTTTTT
CASRGGRETGELFF
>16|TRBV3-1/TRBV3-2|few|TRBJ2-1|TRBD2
TGTGCCAGCAGCCTCAATGCACTAGCGGCCTACAATGAGCAGTTCTTC
CASSLNALAAYNEQFF
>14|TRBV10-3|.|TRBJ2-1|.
TGTGCCATCAGTGAGGTGGTAGACTACAATGAGCAGTTCTTC
CAISEVVDYNEQFF
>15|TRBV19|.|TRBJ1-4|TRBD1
TGTGCCAGTAGTCGCCGACAGGGGGGTTATGAAAAACTGTTTTTT
CASSRRQGGYEKLFF
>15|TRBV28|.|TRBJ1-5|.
TGTGCCAGCAGTTCGGGGGGTCTCGGCAATCAGCCCCAGCATTTT
CASSSGGLGNQPQHF
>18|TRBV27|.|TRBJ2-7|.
TGTGCCAGCAGTCCTAGCGCGTGGCGGGCAGGGAGCTCCTACGAGCAGTACTTC
CASSPSAWRAGSSYEQYF
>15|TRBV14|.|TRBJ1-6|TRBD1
TGTGCCAGCAGCATAGGACAGGTCTATAATTCACCCCTCCACTTT
CASSIGQVYNSPLHF
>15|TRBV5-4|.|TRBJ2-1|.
TGTGCCAGCAGCTTTCCCGGGAGTGTGGGGAATGAGCAGTTCTTC
CASSFPGSVGNEQFF
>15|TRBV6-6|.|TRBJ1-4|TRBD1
TGTGCCAGCAGGGGAGGGACAGGGCCGAGTGAAAAACTGTTTTTT
CASRGGTGPSEKLFF
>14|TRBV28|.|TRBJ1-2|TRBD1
TGTGCCAGCAGAACCGGGACAGGGAGCTATGGCTACACCTTC
CASRTGTGSYGYTF
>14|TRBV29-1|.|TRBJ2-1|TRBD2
TGCAGCGGGCTAGCGGGCAGCTCCTACAATGAGCAGTTCTTC
CSGLAGSSYNEQFF
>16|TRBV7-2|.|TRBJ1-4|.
TGTGCCAGCAGCTTAATCCCCACAGGGTTTAATGAAAAACTGTTTTTT
CASSLIPTGFNEKLFF
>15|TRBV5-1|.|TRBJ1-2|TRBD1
TGCGCCAGCAGCTTGTCCACTGACAGGGCTGATGGCTACACCTTC
CASSLSTDRADGYTF
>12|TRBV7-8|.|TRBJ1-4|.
TGTGCCAGCAGCTTTAACAGTGAAAAACTGTTTTTT
CASSFNSEKLFF
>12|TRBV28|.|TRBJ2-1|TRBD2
TGTGCCAGCAGTTTAGGGGAGGGGGAGCAGTTCTTC
CASSLGEGEQFF
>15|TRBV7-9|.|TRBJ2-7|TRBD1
TGTGCCAGCAGCTTAGTGCGACAGGGGATAGACGAGCAGTACTTC
CASSLVRQGIDEQYF
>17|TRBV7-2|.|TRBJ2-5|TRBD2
TGTGCCAGCAGCTTAGATCCGGGACTAGCGGGACAAGAGACCCAGTACTTC
CASSLDPGLAGQETQYF
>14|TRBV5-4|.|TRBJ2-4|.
TGTGCCAGCAGCTTGCGGGAAGCCAAAAACATTCAGTACTTC
CASSLREAKNIQYF
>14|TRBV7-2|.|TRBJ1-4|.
TGTGCCAGCAGCTTGGAGGCAGCTAATGAAAAACTGTTTTTT
CASSLEAANEKLFF
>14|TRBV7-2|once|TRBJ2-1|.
TGTGCCAGCAGCCTCGCAATAGCACAGGGTAAAGAGTTCTTC
CASSLAIAQGKEFF
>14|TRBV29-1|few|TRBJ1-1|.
TGCAGCGTTTCCGGACCGGGGGGAGGCACTGAAGCTTTCTTT
CSVSGPGGGTEAFF
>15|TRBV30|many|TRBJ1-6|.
TGTGCCCGAGGAGGGGCGGCCTCCTATAATTCACCCCTCCACTTT
CARGGAASYNSPLHF
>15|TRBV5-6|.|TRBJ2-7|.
TGTGCCACCTCGCCCAGGCGGGACCTGTCCTACGAGCAGTACTTC
CATSPRRDLSYEQYF
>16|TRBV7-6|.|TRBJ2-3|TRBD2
TGTGCCAGCAGCTTAGCTCCAGCGGGGAGCACAGATACGCAGTATTTT
CASSLAPAGSTDTQYF
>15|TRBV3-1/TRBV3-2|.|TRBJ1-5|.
TGTGCCAGCAGCCAAGATTTGGTGCCGGGTCAGCCCCAGCATTTT
CASSQDLVPGQPQHF
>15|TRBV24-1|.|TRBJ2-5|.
TGTGCCACCAGTGATTCAGCAGGGGTCCAAGAGACCCAGTACTTC
CATSDSAGVQETQYF
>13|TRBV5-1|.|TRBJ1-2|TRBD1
TGCGCCAGCAGCCCGGGACAGGGAGGCGGCTACACCTTC
CASSPGQGGGYTF
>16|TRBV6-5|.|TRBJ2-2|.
TGTGCCAGCAGTTACTCTAGTGGTTCGAACACCGGGGAGCTGTTTTTT
CASSYSSGSNTGELFF